A selection of T cell receptor beta chains follows, all from one sample in a study of blood T cell repertoires in COVID-19. Profiled with immunoSEQ multiplex PCR; TCRdb holds only in-frame clones, not every one. Of hundreds of thousands of clones listed, 83% are singletons. Sequenced sample: PBMCs or T cells enriched from blood (not recorded which). The origin of the receptors is a woman in her thirties or forties who had been exposed to COVID-19. The CDR3 runs from the conserved cysteine through the conserved F or W. The D gene is left open where the match is weak. Clone size is given for some rows only: seen once, a few or many times, or a class if the clone is expanded.

V: TRBV3-1/TRBV3-2
D: TRBD1
J: TRBJ1-6
size: -
DNA: TGTGCCAGCAGCCAAGAGGACAGGGCCCTCCACTTT
CDR3: CASSQEDRALHF

V: TRBV12-5
D: TRBD2
J: TRBJ2-2
size: -
DNA: TGTGCTAGTGGTCCCGGACTAGCGGGGGCCCCAGGGGAGCTGTTTTTT
CDR3: CASGPGLAGAPGELFF

V: TRBV7-9
D: TRBD1
J: TRBJ2-5
size: once
DNA: TGTGCCAGCAGCCCTACCGGGACAGGTGCCCAGTACTTC
CDR3: CASSPTGTGAQYF

V: TRBV5-1
D: -
J: TRBJ1-6
size: -
DNA: TGCGCCAGCAGCTTGGTACCAGGGAATAGCTATAATTCACCCCTCCACTTT
CDR3: CASSLVPGNSYNSPLHF

V: TRBV6-5
D: TRBD1
J: TRBJ1-2
size: once
DNA: TGTGCCAGCAGTTACGCAAACAGGGGGCGCCTTGGCTACACCTTC
CDR3: CASSYANRGRLGYTF

V: TRBV24-1
D: -
J: TRBJ2-5
size: -
DNA: TGTGCCACCAGTGATTTGGCAGGGGATGAGACCCAGTACTTC
CDR3: CATSDLAGDETQYF

V: TRBV18
D: -
J: TRBJ1-1
size: -
DNA: TGTGCCAACTCACCATTGGTGGGGTTCCCCCCGGGAGGGAACACTGAAGCTTTCTTT
CDR3: CANSPLVGFPPGGNTEAFF

V: TRBV5-4
D: TRBD2
J: TRBJ2-7
size: -
DNA: TGTGCCAGCAGCTTGGAGCAGCGGGGGGTTGACGAGCAGTACTTC
CDR3: CASSLEQRGVDEQYF

V: TRBV4-2
D: -
J: TRBJ1-5
size: -
DNA: TGTGCCAGCAGCCAGGGCTTAGGGGGTCAGCCCCAGCATTTT
CDR3: CASSQGLGGQPQHF

V: TRBV7-9
D: TRBD1
J: TRBJ1-1
size: -
DNA: TGTGCCAGCAGCCGGGACAGGGGGCGAGGAAACACTGAAGCTTTCTTT
CDR3: CASSRDRGRGNTEAFF

V: TRBV5-1
D: TRBD1
J: TRBJ1-2
size: -
DNA: TGCGCCAGCAGCTTCGGGACAGACTTTTTCTATGGCTACACCTTC
CDR3: CASSFGTDFFYGYTF

V: TRBV28
D: TRBD1
J: TRBJ2-2
size: -
DNA: TGTGCCAGCAAAGGGGGCGTCACCGGGGAGCTGTTTTTT
CDR3: CASKGGVTGELFF

V: TRBV2
D: -
J: TRBJ1-1
size: -
DNA: TGTGCCAGCGGCCGTGGAGGGGATGCTTTCTTT
CDR3: CASGRGGDAFF

V: TRBV5-4
D: -
J: TRBJ1-5
size: -
DNA: TGTGCCAGCAGCTTCAGAAATCAGCCCCAGCATTTT
CDR3: CASSFRNQPQHF

V: TRBV29-1
D: TRBD1
J: TRBJ1-4
size: -
DNA: TGCAGCGTTGCAGGGACAGATCCCGAAAAACTGTTTTTT
CDR3: CSVAGTDPEKLFF

V: TRBV9
D: TRBD1
J: TRBJ1-5
size: many
DNA: TGTGCCAGCAGCCAAGATGGGGGTGGAGGGGGCATGCCCCAGCATTTT
CDR3: CASSQDGGGGGMPQHF

V: TRBV2
D: -
J: TRBJ1-2
size: -
DNA: TGTGCCAGCAGACGAGGAGGAGGTTTCGGGGGCTACACCTTC
CDR3: CASRRGGGFGGYTF

V: TRBV4-2
D: TRBD1
J: TRBJ1-2
size: -
DNA: TGTGCCAGCAGCCAAGGGGCGACTTCGGGACAGGGCAGCTACACCTTC
CDR3: CASSQGATSGQGSYTF

V: TRBV11-2
D: -
J: TRBJ1-3
size: -
DNA: TGTGCCAGCAGCTTAGTCCCCGGAGGTTGGGGAAACACCATATATTTT
CDR3: CASSLVPGGWGNTIYF

V: TRBV27
D: -
J: TRBJ2-3
size: -
DNA: TGTGCCAGCAGTTTACGCTCTAAGGGGGGCACAGATACGCAGTATTTT
CDR3: CASSLRSKGGTDTQYF

V: TRBV6-2/TRBV6-3
D: TRBD1
J: TRBJ1-1
size: -
DNA: TGTGCCAGCAGTACCTACGGGACAGGGAAGACTGAAGCTTTCTTT
CDR3: CASSTYGTGKTEAFF

V: TRBV29-1
D: -
J: TRBJ2-2
size: -
DNA: TGCAGCGTCTGGGGGGGCCCGGCCACCGGGGAGCTGTTTTTT
CDR3: CSVWGGPATGELFF

V: TRBV2
D: TRBD1
J: TRBJ1-1
size: -
DNA: TGTGCCAGCAGTGGAACCGGGACAGGGGGGATCACTGAAGCTTTCTTT
CDR3: CASSGTGTGGITEAFF

V: TRBV24-1
D: -
J: TRBJ1-5
size: -
DNA: TGTGCCACCGCGGACTCCGGTGTTGGTCAGCCCCAGCATTTT
CDR3: CATADSGVGQPQHF

V: TRBV18
D: -
J: TRBJ1-2
size: -
DNA: TGTGCCAGCTCACTACGAACAGGCGACGGCTACACCTTC
CDR3: CASSLRTGDGYTF

V: TRBV28
D: -
J: TRBJ1-1
size: -
DNA: TGTGCCAGCAGGGTTAAGAGGACTGAAGCTTTCTTT
CDR3: CASRVKRTEAFF

V: TRBV2
D: -
J: TRBJ2-6
size: -
DNA: TGTGCCAGCAGTGAAGCGAGTTACTCTGGGGCCAACGTCCTGACTTTC
CDR3: CASSEASYSGANVLTF

V: TRBV9
D: -
J: TRBJ2-5
size: many
DNA: TGTGCCAGCAGCGTCGGAGCTAGCCAAGAGACCCAGTACTTC
CDR3: CASSVGASQETQYF

V: TRBV11-1
D: TRBD2
J: TRBJ2-7
size: -
DNA: TGTGCCAGCAGCCCTCGGGAGGCCTACGAGCAGTACTTC
CDR3: CASSPREAYEQYF

V: TRBV6-5
D: -
J: TRBJ1-1
size: -
DNA: TGTGCCAGCAGGTACAGACTCATAACCGTGAACACTGAAGCTTTCTTT
CDR3: CASRYRLITVNTEAFF

V: TRBV6-2/TRBV6-3
D: TRBD1
J: TRBJ1-5
size: -
DNA: TGTGCCAGCAGTTACCCTACAGGGGGACCTAATCAGCCCCAGCATTTT
CDR3: CASSYPTGGPNQPQHF

V: TRBV2
D: -
J: TRBJ2-1
size: -
DNA: TGTGCCAGCACCTCCCAAGGGGGTGAGCAGTTCTTC
CDR3: CASTSQGGEQFF

V: TRBV12-3/TRBV12-4
D: -
J: TRBJ1-1
size: few
DNA: TGTGCCAGCAGCACCGACAGGAACACTGAAGCTTTCTTT
CDR3: CASSTDRNTEAFF

V: TRBV7-8
D: TRBD2
J: TRBJ2-1
size: -
DNA: TGTGCCAGCGGCCCCGGAGCTAGCGGGGGAAGTGAGCAGTTCTTC
CDR3: CASGPGASGGSEQFF

V: TRBV5-1
D: TRBD2
J: TRBJ2-3
size: -
DNA: TGCGCCAGCTTCCCGGGCGGGGGAACAGATACGCAGTATTTT
CDR3: CASFPGGGTDTQYF

V: TRBV3-1/TRBV3-2
D: -
J: TRBJ1-6
size: -
DNA: TGTGCCAGCAGCCAGTCGACAGGCTCCTATAATTCACCCCTCCACTTT
CDR3: CASSQSTGSYNSPLHF

V: TRBV15
D: TRBD1
J: TRBJ1-5
size: -
DNA: TGTGCCACCAGCAGAGATCAAGGGACAGTCAGGGCCCAGCATTTT
CDR3: CATSRDQGTVRAQHF

V: TRBV7-9
D: -
J: TRBJ1-5
size: -
DNA: TGTGCCAGCAGCTTAGCTGAGCAGCCCCAGCATTTT
CDR3: CASSLAEQPQHF

V: TRBV4-3
D: -
J: TRBJ2-7
size: -
DNA: TGCGCCAGCAGCCAAGAAACAGACAGCTCCTACGAGCAGTACTTC
CDR3: CASSQETDSSYEQYF

V: TRBV19
D: -
J: TRBJ1-2
size: -
DNA: TGTGCCAGTAGTGTACACGTACATGGTAACTATGGCTACACCTTC
CDR3: CASSVHVHGNYGYTF

V: TRBV27
D: -
J: TRBJ2-3
size: -
DNA: TGTGCCAGCAGTGCCCTAGCATTGGCAGATACGCAGTATTTT
CDR3: CASSALALADTQYF

V: TRBV7-3
D: -
J: TRBJ2-7
size: -
DNA: TGTGCCAGCAGCTTAAATCCCCGACGGTCGATGGTCGGGAATGACGAGCAGTACTTC
CDR3: CASSLNPRRSMVGNDEQYF

V: TRBV19
D: -
J: TRBJ2-3
size: -
DNA: TGTGCCAGTAGTATAATGGGGCTTCAGGATACGCAGTATTTT
CDR3: CASSIMGLQDTQYF

V: TRBV4-3
D: -
J: TRBJ1-1
size: once
DNA: TGCGCCAGCAGCCAAGAAGCCTTCGAGGGCTACACTGAAGCTTTCTTT
CDR3: CASSQEAFEGYTEAFF